The present entry profiles one T cell receptor (beta chain) with its context. Antigen specificity is unknown. Quantitative 5'-RACE with molecular barcodes was used to make the TCR beta libraries. TCRdb reanalysed the 5' RACE reads using MiXCR and keeps one entry per CDR3 protein. The repertoire has 650,000 to 800,000 distinct CDR3 sequences, 19% of them found once; the top ten carry about 20%. The data were obtained in a study of CD8 T cells in ankylosing spondylitis. Study-wide findings and caveats: What seemed typical of ankylosing spondylitis blood was a TCR beta motif built from fewer than ten highly homologous variants. CD8+ cells made up the disease-linked clones, which were relatively rare in peripheral blood.

The V end was cut by 0 bases, the J end by 6 bases, with 21 bases between. CDR3 length: 19 amino acids. This clonotype was obtained from a male donor with ankylosing spondylitis. Sequencing used blood, either unsorted or a sorted T cell fraction (not recorded which). This sequence joins TRBV12-3 or TRBV12-4 and TRBJ1-6, with a tentative D call TRBD1 (6 bases). This CDR3 is CASSLAPEFTGLGNSPLHF. The CDR3 DNA follows: TGTGCCAGCAGTTTAGCGCCAGAATTTACAGGGTTGGGTAATTCACCCCTCCACTTT.